This T cell receptor (beta chain) emerged from a study of blood T cells in healthy people across ages. Primers used in a second PCR of roughly 6 to 11 cycles were a sample-barcoded 5' primer and a J-beta primer mix. TCRdb reprocessed the 5' RACE reads with MiXCR, giving one entry per CDR3 protein. The sample includes around 1,000,000 distinct CDR3 sequences, approximately 26% of them seen just once. The same sample was also studied in work on T cells of mothers and their children.

The receptor's source is a girl aged 2 to 10 in good health. Source material: blood.

The chain's CDR3 is CATSREAGATNQPQHF. CDR3 bases: TGTGCCACCAGCAGAGAGGCAGGGGCTACCAATCAGCCCCAGCATTTT. The chain couples TRBV15 to TRBJ1-5; TRBD1 might be the D (6 bases). The CDR3 has 16 residues. V lost 0 bases, J lost 3 bases, and 12 bases lay in between. CDR1 is LNHNV and CDR2 is YYDKDF in the germline V gene (reference sequence).